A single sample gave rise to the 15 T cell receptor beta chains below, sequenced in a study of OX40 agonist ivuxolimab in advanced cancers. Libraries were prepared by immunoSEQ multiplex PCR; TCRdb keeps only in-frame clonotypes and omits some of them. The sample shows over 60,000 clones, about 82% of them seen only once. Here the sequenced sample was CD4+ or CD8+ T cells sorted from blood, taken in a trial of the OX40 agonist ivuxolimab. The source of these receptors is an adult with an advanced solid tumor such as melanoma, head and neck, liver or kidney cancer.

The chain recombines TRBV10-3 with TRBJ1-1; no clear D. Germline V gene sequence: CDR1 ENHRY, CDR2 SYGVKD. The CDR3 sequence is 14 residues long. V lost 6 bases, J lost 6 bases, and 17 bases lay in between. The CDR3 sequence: CAIRRVEGIAEAFF. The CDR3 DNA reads TGTGCCATCAGACGGGTCGAAGGGATAGCTGAAGCTTTCTTT.

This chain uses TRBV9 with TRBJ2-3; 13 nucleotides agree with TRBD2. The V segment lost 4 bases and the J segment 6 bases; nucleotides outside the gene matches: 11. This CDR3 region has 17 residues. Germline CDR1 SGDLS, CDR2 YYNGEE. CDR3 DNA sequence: TGTGCCAGCAGCCCACCAGGACTAGCGGGAGTTGGGGATACGCAGTATTTT. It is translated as CASSPPGLAGVGDTQYF.

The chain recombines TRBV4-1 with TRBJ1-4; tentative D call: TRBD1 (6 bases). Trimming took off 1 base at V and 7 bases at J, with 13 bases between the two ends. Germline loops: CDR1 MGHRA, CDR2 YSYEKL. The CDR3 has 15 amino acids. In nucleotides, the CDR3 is TGCGCCAGCAGCCAAGTAGGGGGGAGGGGTGAAAAACTGTTTTTT. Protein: CASSQVGGRGEKLFF.

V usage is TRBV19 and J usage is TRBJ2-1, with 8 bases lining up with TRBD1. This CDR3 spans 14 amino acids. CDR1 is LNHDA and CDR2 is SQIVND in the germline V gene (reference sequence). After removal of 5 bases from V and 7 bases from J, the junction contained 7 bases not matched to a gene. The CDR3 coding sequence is TGTGCCAGTAGTCCCGGACAGGGCGGAAATGAGCAGTTCTTC. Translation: CASSPGQGGNEQFF.

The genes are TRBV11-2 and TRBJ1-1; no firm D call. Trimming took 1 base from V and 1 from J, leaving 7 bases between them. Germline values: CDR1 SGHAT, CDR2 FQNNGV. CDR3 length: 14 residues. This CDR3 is CASSLVAKNTEAFF. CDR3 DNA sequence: TGTGCCAGCAGCTTAGTCGCCAAGAACACTGAAGCTTTCTTT.

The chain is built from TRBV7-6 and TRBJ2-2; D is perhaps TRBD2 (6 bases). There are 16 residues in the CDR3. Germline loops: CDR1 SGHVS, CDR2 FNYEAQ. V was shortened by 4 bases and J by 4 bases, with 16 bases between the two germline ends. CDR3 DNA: TGTGCCAGCAGCTCCATGGGAGGAGGAGGCACCGGGGAGCTGTTTTTT. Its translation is CASSSMGGGGTGELFF.

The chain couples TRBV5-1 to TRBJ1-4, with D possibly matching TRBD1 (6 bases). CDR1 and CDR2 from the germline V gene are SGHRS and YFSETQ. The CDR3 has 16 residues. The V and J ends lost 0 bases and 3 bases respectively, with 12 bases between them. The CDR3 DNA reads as TGCGCCAGCAGCTTGGGCCTAACAGGGTCTAATGAAAAACTGTTTTTT. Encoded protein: CASSLGLTGSNEKLFF.

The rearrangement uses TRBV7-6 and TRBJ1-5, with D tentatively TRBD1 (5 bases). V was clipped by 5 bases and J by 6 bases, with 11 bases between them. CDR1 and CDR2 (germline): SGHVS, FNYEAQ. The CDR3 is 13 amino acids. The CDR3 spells CASSLTRGQPQHF. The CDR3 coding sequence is TGTGCCAGCAGCCTTACGAGGGGTCAGCCCCAGCATTTT.

This CDR3 reads CASSLEGEGYNEQFF. The CDR3 DNA reads TGTGCCAGCAGCTTAGAGGGAGAGGGCTACAATGAGCAGTTCTTC. This chain joins TRBV7-9 and TRBJ2-1, with D perhaps TRBD2 (5 bases). The length of the CDR3 is 15 residues. Germline V CDR1 and CDR2: SEHNR, FQNEAQ (reference sequence). V lost 1 base and J lost 3, with 10 bases in between.

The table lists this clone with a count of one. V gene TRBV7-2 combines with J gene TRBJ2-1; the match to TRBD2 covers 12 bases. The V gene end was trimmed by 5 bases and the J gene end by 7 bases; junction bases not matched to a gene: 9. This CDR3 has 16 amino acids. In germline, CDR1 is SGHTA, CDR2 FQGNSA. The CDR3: CASSKTSGRFLNEQFF. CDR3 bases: TGTGCCAGCAGCAAGACTAGCGGGAGATTTTTGAATGAGCAGTTCTTC.

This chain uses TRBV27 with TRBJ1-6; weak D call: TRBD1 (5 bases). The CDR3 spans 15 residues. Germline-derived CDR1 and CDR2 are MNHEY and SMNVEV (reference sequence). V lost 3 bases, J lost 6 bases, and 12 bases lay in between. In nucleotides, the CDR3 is TGTGCCAGCAGTTTTCTGGAGGGGATTAATTCACCCCTCCACTTT. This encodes CASSFLEGINSPLHF.

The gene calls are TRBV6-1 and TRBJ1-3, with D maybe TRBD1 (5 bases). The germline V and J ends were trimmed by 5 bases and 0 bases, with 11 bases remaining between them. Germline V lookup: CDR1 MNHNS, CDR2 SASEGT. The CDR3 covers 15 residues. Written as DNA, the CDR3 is TGTGCCAGCAGTTTGGGACGGTTCTCTGGAAACACCATATATTTT. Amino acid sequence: CASSLGRFSGNTIYF.

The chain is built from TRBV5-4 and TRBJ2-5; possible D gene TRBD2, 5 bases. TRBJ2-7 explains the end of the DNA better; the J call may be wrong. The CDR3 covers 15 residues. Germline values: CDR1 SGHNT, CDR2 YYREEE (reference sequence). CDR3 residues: CASSSRASFPYEQYF. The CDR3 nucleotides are TGTGCCAGCAGCTCTCGGGCTAGCTTTCCCTACGAGCAGTACTTC.

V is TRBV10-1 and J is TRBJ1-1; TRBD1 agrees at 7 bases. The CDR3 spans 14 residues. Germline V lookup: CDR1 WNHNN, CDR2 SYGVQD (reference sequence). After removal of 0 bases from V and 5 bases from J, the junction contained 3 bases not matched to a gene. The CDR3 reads CASSESTGMTEAFF. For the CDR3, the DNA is TGCGCCAGCAGTGAGTCGACAGGGATGACTGAAGCTTTCTTT.

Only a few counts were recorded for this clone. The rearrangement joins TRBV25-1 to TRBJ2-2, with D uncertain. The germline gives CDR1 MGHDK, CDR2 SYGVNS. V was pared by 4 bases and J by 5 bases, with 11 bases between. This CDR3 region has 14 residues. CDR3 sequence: CASSGQDLTGELFF. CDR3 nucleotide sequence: TGTGCCAGCAGTGGCCAAGATCTTACCGGGGAGCTGTTTTTT.